This T cell receptor beta chain was recovered during a study of memory CD8 T cells in hepatitis C reinfection. The wider study: A couple of donors resolved primary infection, then developed chronic reinfection. Peak reinfection samples were taken 3 to 8 weeks after detection.

CDR3 length: 12 amino acids. The germline CDR1 and CDR2 sequences are GTSNPN and SVGIG (reference sequence). V was pared by 3 bases and J by 4 bases, with 9 bases between. Profiling relied on immunoSEQ multiplex PCR, and the TCRdb table lists in-frame clones only, not all of them. The table includes over 35,000 clones, 88% detected once. The sample's time point: peak reinfection, 3 to 8 weeks after reinfection detection. The sorted cells went straight to TCR sequencing with no prior in vitro expansion. Control naive CD8 T cells came from a couple of donors at all three reinfection time points. This rearrangement joins TRBV30 to TRBJ1-1; D unclear. This receptor was obtained from a man between 18 and 29 years old with hepatitis C virus infection. Sequenced input: naive CD8+ T cells sorted from blood. CDR3 nucleotide sequence: TGTGCCTGGAGCGGTTCGGGCACTGAAGCTTTCTTT. This sequence encodes CAWSGSGTEAFF.